The entry that follows covers one TCR beta chain sequence. Its antigen is not yet known. No per-base quality is available; no much larger clone lies one base away. Using the deep immunoSEQ assay, TCR CDR3 regions were amplified from genomic DNA by multiplex PCR. For each cell subset, the extracted genomic DNA was distributed evenly across all wells of several immunoSEQ 96-well plates, and each plate served as one replicate. For sorted subsets, roughly 200 ng of genomic DNA, equivalent to about 30,000 T cell genomes, went into each replicate PCR. The purified libraries were quantified using a Qubit 3.0 fluorometer, sized with a Bioanalyzer 2100, and then quantified again using the KAPA Library Quantification kit. Every immunoSEQ 96-well plate was sequenced on a separate single-read 150-cycle Illumina NextSeq 550 flow cell. Processing in the source paper ran as follows. Because the immunoSEQ output held only junctional sequences and lacked quality scores, the filtering could not match the filtering applied to full-length reads. To assign V/J genes and CDR3, sequences were annotated against IMGT germline references using PyIR, a Python wrapper for IgBLAST v1.9. Any read was removed if the V/J assignment was weak (E-value above 1e-6), the CDR3 was missing, or the read contained stop codons, out-of-frame junctions, or ambiguous translated residues. V3J clonotypes were defined as sequences sharing the same inferred V gene, J gene, and CDR3 amino acid sequence. Percentage overlap between repertoires was calculated by dividing the number of shared unique clonotypes by the size of the smaller repertoire. Three approaches were used to assess repertoire richness: RTK rarefaction, the Chao1 estimator, and Recon v2.1 estimates of unobserved clonotypes. For all TCRbeta clonotypes obtained by the gDNA method from several donors, generation probabilities were computed with OLGA. TCRdb took over this immuneACCESS table, retaining in-frame rearrangements with V and J assigned. Such tables are incomplete; in checked studies, under half of the missing clones stem from an unresolved V gene, and the remainder is unexplained. V and J calls and clone size are given by that table; D and trimming were obtained from the DNA. This sample lists under 2,500,000 clones; 95% were detected once. Approximately 0.13% of the sample belongs to the ten largest clones.

The donors were healthy, HIV-negative adults who had no recently reported acute infections or vaccinations. All donors were Caucasian adults living in Nashville, Tennessee, USA. CD4+ T cells were enriched through magnetic negative selection, after which naive cells were positively selected on CD45RA and the remaining negative fraction served as the memory subset. Blood was obtained by leukapheresis, after which PBMCs were separated by Ficoll-Histopaque density gradient centrifugation and cryopreserved in liquid nitrogen vapor phase. Purity and quantity of every magnetically sorted T cell population were checked by analytical flow cytometry. Genomic DNA was isolated from every sorted fraction and measured by UV absorbance on a Nanodrop 2000c. These data come from a study of shared clonotypes between healthy human individuals (dated by TCRdb to the early 2020s). About the study as a whole: The cohort included a few men and a couple of women between 18 and 49 years of age. For each donor, three plates each were used for CD4 naive and CD4 memory, two plates were used for CD8 naive, and one plate was used for CD8 memory. The study deeply sequenced blood TCR repertoires of five healthy adults to estimate repertoire size and the extent of clonotype sharing between individuals. Libraries were prepared and TCR repertoires were sequenced by different laboratories using diverse techniques, in order to increase sequencing depth and limit assay-specific biases. Between about 0.94 and 8.9 billion PBMCs per donor were obtained by leukapheresis.

The germline ends are 11 bases apart after V is trimmed by 3 bases and J by 6 bases. Including the terminal cysteine and phenylalanine, the CDR3 comprises 13 residues. CDR3 DNA is the only sequence kept; it has 39 bases, read in frame from the first base. From a lookup of the germline V gene, CDR1 and CDR2 are SGHTS and YDEGEE. Study-wide conclusions, independent of this receptor: The small number of donors limited the genetic and exposure-history diversity represented. Even with the large sequencing depth, rarefaction of the sorted-subset datasets indicated that sequencing was incomplete. Pairwise subsampling indicated that sequencing depth was expected to affect the degree of clonotype sharing among donors. Estimated clonotype richness was generally larger for naive than for memory subsets. When a few donors were compared, the shared fraction of clonotypes was around 5.1% for naive CD4, 3% to 4% for naive CD8, roughly 2.5% for memory CD4, and 0.3% to 0.5% for memory CD8. Sampling was limited to blood, and TCR repertoires in tissue likely differ from TCR repertoires in blood. Higher generation probabilities were observed for clonotypes shared by all four sorted-subset donors than for non-shared clonotypes.

The sample was naive CD4+ T cells sorted from blood. What this sample's cell subset or site label stands for: CD45RA+ positively selected. The source of this sequence is a man younger than 35 in good health. This sequence uses TRBV5-8 and TRBJ2-3, with no confidently assigned D gene. The CDR3 region: CASSYISRDTQYF. The DNA is as follows: TGTGCCAGCAGCTACATCAGCCGGGATACGCAGTATTTT.